This T cell receptor beta chain comes out of a study of T cell responses to AZD1222 COVID-19 vaccine. Overall study results and limits: Researchers report vaccine-associated CD4 TCRs spanning spike, with dominance at 160-218 and 743-854. Spike-specific TCR breadth and depth rose after two AZD1222 doses. None of the repertoires were sampled until the peak T cell response had passed. Donors were largely white British and mainly female; clonal diversity was possibly underestimated.

The V end lost 0 bases, the J end lost 4 bases, and 1 base lay between the germline ends. Germline CDR1 reads WSHSY; CDR2 reads SAAADI. The CDR3 covers 12 residues. Clones were read by immunoSEQ multiplex PCR, and TCRdb kept only the in-frame ones, dropping some. The sample yields fewer than 200,000 clones, around 90% seen once. On this clone itself: The antigen is unknown.

This chain joins TRBV10-2 and TRBJ1-5; D not resolved. The sequence derives from an adult in good health. This material consisted of peripheral blood, taken on day 0 of AZD1222 vaccination. The CDR3 region has the DNA TGCGCCAGCAGTGAGTCGAATCAGCCCCAGCATTTT. Translation: CASSESNQPQHF.